The 31 T cell receptor beta chains below all came from one sample that was sequenced in a study of early T cells in non-severe SARS-CoV-2 infection. MiXCR, run by TCRdb on the 5' RACE reads, gives a single entry per CDR3 protein. The table lists under 70,000 distinct CDR3 sequences, roughly 10% of them singletons. The sample was whole blood. These TCRs come from an adult who was a healthcare worker with PCR-confirmed SARS-CoV-2 infection or an uninfected control (not recorded which).

There are many counts of this clonotype. This CDR3 reads CASSRQNNEQYF. CDR3 DNA sequence: TGTGCCAGCAGCCGACAGAACAACGAGCAGTACTTC. The gene calls are TRBV7-2 and TRBJ2-7, with D tentatively TRBD1 (5 bases). Trimming removed 5 bases at V and 5 bases at J, with 10 bases between. The germline CDR1 and CDR2 sequences are SGHTA and FQGNSA. The CDR3 is 12 amino acids.

This clonotype was observed at least ten times. CDR3: CSVTTQANTEAFF. CDR3 sequence (DNA): TGCAGCGTGACTACACAGGCCAACACTGAAGCTTTCTTT. The rearrangement links TRBV29-1 to TRBJ1-1, with a weak D call TRBD1 (5 bases). From germline, CDR1 is SQVTM and CDR2 ANQGSEA. The V gene lost 6 bases and the J gene lost 2 bases, with 13 bases spanning the gap. This CDR3 has 13 residues.

This clonotype was counted many times. The V call is TRBV20-1, the J call TRBJ2-1, with TRBD2 matching 8 bases. The CDR3 loop spans 17 amino acids. J gave up 9 bases and V 0 bases, and 16 bases lay outside the gene matches. Germline V lookup: CDR1 DFQATT, CDR2 SNEGSKA (reference sequence). For the CDR3, the DNA is TGCAGTGCTAGAGACCCTAGTACTTCAAGCGGGAGCGGTGAGCAGTTCTTC. Its translation: CSARDPSTSSGSGEQFF.

The chain has TRBV21-1 and TRBJ2-4; whether TRBD2, the table's D call, matches the DNA was not checked. TRBV21-1 is reported as a pseudogene. This CDR3 is 17 amino acids long. CDR3 sequence (DNA): TGTGCCAGCAGCAAAGTGCTAGGGAGGATGGCCAAAAACATTCAGTACTTC. Translating it yields CASSKVLGRMAKNIQYF.

This clonotype was counted a few times. The chain employs TRBV7-3 and TRBJ2-5, with D unclear. Trimming took off 4 bases at V and 7 bases at J, with 19 bases between the two ends. The germline V gene encodes CDR1 SGHTA and CDR2 FQGTGA. CDR3 length: 15 residues. CDR3 in DNA: TGTGCCAGCAGCTCGAACCCAGGTGATTTGACGACCCAGTACTTC. Residues: CASSSNPGDLTTQYF. The full variable domain, in which reference TRBV7-3 and TRBJ2-5 provide the parts outside the CDR3, is GAGVSQTPSNKVTEKGKYVELRCDPISGHTALYWYRQSLGQGPEFLIYFQGTGAADDSGLPNDRFFAVRPEGSVSTLKIQRTERGDSAVYLCASSSNPGDLTTQYFGPGTRLLVL.

This clonotype has a count of ten or more. The CDR3 region is CASSQGTGYYEQYF. CDR3 coding DNA: TGCGCCAGCAGCCAAGGAACAGGGTACTACGAGCAGTACTTC. The rearrangement links TRBV4-1 to TRBJ2-7; the D gene is possibly TRBD1 (6 bases). The CDR3 length is 14 residues. Trimming cost V 1 base and J 3 bases, with 10 bases left between them. Germline V gene lookup returns CDR1 MGHRA and CDR2 YSYEKL.

Comments on this clonotype: A much larger clone lies a single base off, so this may be a read error. This rearrangement joins TRBV21-1 to TRBJ1-1; no check of the table's D call, TRBD1, against the DNA was made. TRBV21-1 is marked as a pseudogene. The CDR3 spans 14 residues. CDR3 nucleotides: TGTGCCAGCAGCATCGCCGGGATAGGGCATGAAGCTTTCTTT. It translates to CASSIAGIGHEAFF.

The sample holds many counts of this clonotype. The chain joins TRBV29-1 to TRBJ2-7; D possibly corresponds to TRBD1 (5 bases). With 6 bases removed from V and 7 bases from J, the gap between germline ends came to 16 bases. This CDR3 has 12 residues. Germline V gene data show CDR1 as SQVTM and CDR2 as ANQGSEA. The CDR3 protein is CSVVPTDGEQYF. The CDR3 DNA reads TGCAGCGTGGTGCCGACAGACGGAGAGCAGTACTTC.

A remark on this clonotype: Being one base from a much bigger clone, this may be a read error. The rearrangement joins TRBV10-3 to TRBJ2-1, with 7 bases that match TRBD2. Germline V gives CDR1 ENHRY, CDR2 SYGVKD. This CDR3 spans 15 amino acids. CDR3: CTISKTSLSYNEQFF. In nucleotides, the CDR3 is TGTACCATCAGCAAGACTAGCCTCTCCTACAATGAGCAGTTCTTC.

The sample holds many counts of this clonotype. V is TRBV2 and J is TRBJ2-4, with D uncertain. Germline CDR1 reads SNHLY; CDR2 reads FYNNEI. The CDR3 extends over 14 amino acids. The germline V and J ends were trimmed by 10 bases and 14 bases, with 27 bases remaining between them. The CDR3 DNA reads TGTGCCAATTCGCCTTCCCTCCTTCGCTCGAGAAAGTACTTC. The encoded protein is CANSPSLLRSRKYF.

The rearrangement links TRBV12-3 or TRBV12-4 to TRBJ2-1, with no clear D. Trimming left V 11 bases short and J 9 bases short, with 11 bases between. The CDR3 is 10 residues long. CDR3 region: CAPPPGEQFF. The CDR3 coding sequence is TGTGCCCCCCCGCCGGGTGAGCAGTTCTTC.

V gene TRBV7-9 combines with J gene TRBJ2-1; 12 nucleotides line up with TRBD2. With V trimmed by 5 bases and J by 6 bases, 8 bases remained unmatched. CDR1 is SEHNR and CDR2 is FQNEAQ in the germline V gene (reference sequence). The CDR3 runs to 16 residues. The CDR3: CASSPRGTSGPNEQFF. CDR3 DNA: TGTGCCAGCAGCCCTAGGGGGACTAGCGGGCCCAATGAGCAGTTCTTC.

This clonotype was seen at least ten times. CDR3 residues: CASRSGDGYTEAFF. The CDR3 nucleotides are TGTGCCAGCAGATCCGGGGACGGGTACACTGAAGCTTTCTTT. The chain uses TRBV7-9 and TRBJ1-1, with TRBD1 as a possible D gene (5 bases). The V end was cut by 6 bases, the J end by 3 bases, with 14 bases between. The CDR3 covers 14 residues. Germline V lookup: CDR1 SEHNR, CDR2 FQNEAQ (reference sequence).

There are a few counts of this clonotype. The V call is TRBV10-2, the J call TRBJ1-1; D possibly corresponds to TRBD1 (5 bases). The CDR3 runs to 14 residues. Trimming took 7 bases from V and 3 from J, leaving 15 bases between them. Germline CDR1 and CDR2: WSHSY and SAAADI. CDR3 DNA sequence: TGCGCCAGCAAGCCGGGACCCCAGGACACTGAAGCTTTCTTT. Protein: CASKPGPQDTEAFF.

In its sample, this clonotype was seen many times. V usage is TRBV9 and J usage is TRBJ1-1, with no clear D. Trimming removed 4 bases from V and 1 base from J, with 11 bases in between. From germline, CDR1 is SGDLS and CDR2 YYNGEE. The CDR3 contains 14 residues. The CDR3 nucleotides read TGTGCCAGCAGCAAGGTCGGATCGAACACTGAAGCTTTCTTT. Amino acids: CASSKVGSNTEAFF. The complete variable domain, with remaining parts taken from reference TRBV9 and TRBJ1-1, reads DSGVTQTPKHLITATGQRVTLRCSPRSGDLSVYWYQQSLDQGLQFLIQYYNGEERAKGNILERFSAQQFPDLHSELNLSSLELGDSALYFCASSKVGSNTEAFFGQGTRLTVV.

This clonotype was found many times. The rearrangement uses TRBV11-2 and TRBJ2-1; 9 bases match TRBD1. J was trimmed by 5 bases and V by 5 bases; bases with no gene match: 7. The CDR3 spans 15 residues. Germline CDR1 and CDR2: SGHAT and FQNNGV. CDR3 in amino acids: CASSPYRGLDNEQFF. The CDR3, as DNA: TGTGCCAGCAGCCCGTACAGGGGGCTCGACAATGAGCAGTTCTTC.

There are a few counts of this clonotype. The rearrangement joins TRBV9 to TRBJ1-1; D is undetermined. Germline V gene sequence: CDR1 SGDLS, CDR2 YYNGEE. The V end lost 0 bases, the J end lost 1 base, and 4 bases lay between the germline ends. The CDR3 length is 13 residues. CDR3 sequence: CASSVESNTEAFF. DNA of the CDR3: TGTGCCAGCAGCGTAGAGTCGAACACTGAAGCTTTCTTT.

This clonotype showed up many times. This rearrangement joins TRBV6-4 to TRBJ2-1; possibly TRBD2 for D (6 bases). V shed 6 bases and J shed 0 bases, with 12 bases lying between them. The V gene's germline CDR1 is MRHNA and CDR2 SNTAGT. This CDR3 is built from 15 residues. Written as DNA, the CDR3 is TGTGCCAGCAGCCCCGGGACTGACTCCTACAATGAGCAGTTCTTC. Translation gives CASSPGTDSYNEQFF.

This clonotype showed up just a few times. The V and J genes are TRBV20-1 and TRBJ1-5, with 7 nucleotides matching TRBD1. The germline CDR1 and CDR2 sequences are DFQATT and SNEGSKA (reference sequence). The CDR3 length is 13 residues. V lost 6 bases and J lost 1; bases outside the gene matches: 3. CDR3 residues: CSARDRSNQPQHF. The CDR3 DNA follows: TGCAGTGCCCGGGACAGAAGCAATCAGCCCCAGCATTTT.

CDR3 in amino acids: CASSFSGSHEQYF. For the CDR3, the DNA is TGTGCCAGCAGTTTCTCAGGGAGCCACGAGCAGTACTTC. The V call is TRBV28, the J call TRBJ2-7, with D perhaps being TRBD1 or TRBD2 (5 bases each). The CDR3 extends over 13 amino acids. Trimming took off 3 bases at V and 5 bases at J, with 11 bases between the two ends. Germline values: CDR1 MDHEN, CDR2 SYDVKM.

This clonotype was seen a handful of times. This CDR3 reads CASSHSPRTTSGDYNEQFF. CDR3 sequence (DNA): TGTGCCAGCAGCCATTCTCCTCGTACGACTAGCGGGGACTACAATGAGCAGTTCTTC. The chain uses TRBV14 and TRBJ2-1; 11 bases are shared with TRBD2. Germline CDR1 reads SGHDN; CDR2 reads FVKESK. V was pared by 3 bases and J by 3 bases, with 13 bases of the junction left unmatched. The CDR3 contains 19 residues.

In its sample, this clonotype was seen a few times. The chain's CDR3 is CASSNFGQVGNEQFF. CDR3 DNA: TGTGCCAGCTCAAACTTTGGACAGGTTGGCAATGAGCAGTTCTTC. The chain carries TRBV6-1 and TRBJ2-1; TRBD1 matches 7 bases. The CDR3 sequence is 15 residues long. Germline loops: CDR1 MNHNS, CDR2 SASEGT. V was pared by 8 bases and J by 6 bases, with 13 bases of the junction left unmatched.

This clonotype was recorded at least ten times. The V call is TRBV7-9, the J call TRBJ2-1; a possible D gene is TRBD1 (6 bases). Germline V CDR1 and CDR2: SEHNR, FQNEAQ (reference sequence). Trimming took off 1 base at V and 7 bases at J, with 11 bases between the two ends. The CDR3 totals 14 residues. The CDR3 coding sequence is TGTGCCAGCAGCTTAGTAGGCAGGGGAAATGAGCAGTTCTTC. Protein sequence: CASSLVGRGNEQFF. The full variable domain, completed using reference TRBV7-9 and TRBJ2-1, is DTGVSQNPRHKITKRGQNVTFRCDPISEHNRLYWYRQTLGQGPEFLTYFQNEAQLEKSRLLSDRFSAERPKGSFSTLEIQRTEQGDSAMYLCASSLVGRGNEQFFGPGTRLTVL.

V usage is TRBV28 and J usage is TRBJ1-4; D possibly corresponds to TRBD1 (6 bases). The CDR3 covers 14 residues. Germline CDR1 reads MDHEN; CDR2 reads SYDVKM. Trimming took 2 bases from V and 7 from J, leaving 11 bases between them. The CDR3 DNA reads as TGTGCCAGCAGTTTACTAGGGGGGCGTGAAAAACTGTTTTTT. This sequence encodes CASSLLGGREKLFF.

This clonotype has ten or more counts. CDR3 DNA sequence: TGTGCCAGCAGCTCTTTTCCGGGACAAACCTCTGGAAACACCATATATTTT. Amino acids: CASSSFPGQTSGNTIYF. The chain combines TRBV9 with TRBJ1-3; D may be TRBD1 (6 bases). This CDR3 region has 17 residues. From germline, CDR1 is SGDLS and CDR2 YYNGEE. V lost 4 bases and J 0 bases, leaving 17 bases between the germline ends.

The chain couples TRBV7-9 to TRBJ2-1; perhaps TRBD1 as D (5 bases). The germline V gene encodes CDR1 SEHNR and CDR2 FQNEAQ (reference sequence). The CDR3 loop spans 11 amino acids. V lost 3 bases and J 14 bases, leaving 11 bases between the germline ends. The CDR3 sequence is CASSLTRAKFF. CDR3 bases: TGTGCCAGCAGCTTGACCAGGGCCAAGTTCTTC.

This clonotype was detected many times. V usage is TRBV4-2 and J usage is TRBJ2-5, with a tentative D call TRBD1 (6 bases). V was cut by 4 bases and J by 2 bases, with 14 bases left in between. Germline CDR1 reads LGHNA; CDR2 reads YNFKEQ. This CDR3 has 15 amino acids. The DNA for the CDR3 is TGTGCCAGCAGCCGTACGAGGACAGCTCAAGAGACCCAGTACTTC. Protein: CASSRTRTAQETQYF.

There are many counts of this clonotype. The genes are TRBV7-2 and TRBJ2-1; the match to TRBD2 covers 8 bases. After removal of 7 bases from V and 10 bases from J, the junction contained 15 bases not matched to a gene. Germline CDR1 and CDR2: SGHTA and FQGNSA. This CDR3 region has 15 residues. The CDR3 loop is CASKERGPRQKEQFF. CDR3 DNA: TGTGCCAGCAAGGAGCGGGGGCCCCGGCAAAAGGAGCAGTTCTTC.

Ten or more counts support this clonotype. The rearrangement links TRBV20-1 to TRBJ2-2, with D tentatively TRBD2 (6 bases). Trimming took 3 bases from V and 4 from J, leaving 6 bases between them. The CDR3 has 12 residues. From germline, CDR1 is DFQATT and CDR2 SNEGSKA (reference sequence). CDR3 coding DNA: TGCAGTGCTAGCGGGAGCACCGGGGAGCTGTTTTTT. This sequence encodes CSASGSTGELFF.

This clonotype was seen only a few times. The chain combines TRBV20-1 with TRBJ2-1; 7 positions match TRBD2. The germline CDR1 and CDR2 sequences are DFQATT and SNEGSKA (reference sequence). With 2 bases clipped from V and 7 bases from J, the junction kept 8 bases outside the gene matches. The CDR3 is made up of 14 amino acids. This chain's CDR3 is CSARKAGVGNEQFF. The CDR3 nucleotides are TGCAGTGCTAGAAAGGCGGGGGTTGGAAATGAGCAGTTCTTC.

This clonotype was seen many times. The genes are TRBV3-1 and TRBJ2-1; 15 bases line up with TRBD2. The length of the CDR3 is 17 residues. The germline CDR1 and CDR2 sequences are LGHDT and YNNKEL (reference sequence). The V and J ends lost 3 bases and 2 bases, in that order; junction bases with no gene match: 2. The CDR3 DNA is TGTGCCAGCAGCCAGGGGACTAGCGGGAGGACCTACAATGAGCAGTTCTTC. It is translated as CASSQGTSGRTYNEQFF.